Reported below is one TCR beta chain. Its antigen is currently unknown. Sequencing used immunoSEQ multiplex PCR; TCRdb keeps in-frame clones, though not all of them. This table has under 70,000 clones, around 87% appearing once. The source of the sample is a study of OX40 agonist ivuxolimab in advanced cancers. Overall study: The study enrolled dose-escalation patients with hepatocellular carcinoma, melanoma, renal cell or head and neck cancer. Study-level findings and limits: At 0.1 to 3.0 mg/kg, CD4+ and CD8+ blood T cells expanded clonally by week 6.

Looked up from germline, CDR1 is SGHDT and CDR2 is YYEEEE. The CDR3 totals 14 residues. Trimming took 2 bases from V and 6 from J, leaving 9 bases between them. This sequence joins TRBV5-6 and TRBJ1-6; D remains unclear. Sequencing used CD4+ or CD8+ T cells sorted from blood, obtained in a trial of the OX40 agonist ivuxolimab. This sequence was found in an adult with an advanced solid tumor such as melanoma, head and neck, liver or kidney cancer. The CDR3, as DNA: TGTGCCAGCAGCTTTGCATTCGGTAATTCACCCCTCCACTTT. It translates to CASSFAFGNSPLHF.